These 32 T cell receptor beta chains share one sample of origin, sequenced in a study of blood T cell repertoires in COVID-19. Here immunoSEQ multiplex PCR was the method, and the copy in TCRdb shows in-frame clones only, minus some. The sample records 270,000 or so clones, around 86% being singletons. The specimen sequenced was peripheral blood. The receptors derive from a human donor in a cohort sampled during active COVID-19.

The chain links TRBV5-4 to TRBJ1-2; D call uncertain. CDR3 length equals 15 residues. The V gene lost 4 bases and the J gene lost 3 bases, with 16 bases spanning the gap. Germline V lookup: CDR1 SGHNT, CDR2 YYREEE (reference sequence). DNA for the CDR3: TGTGCCAGCAGCCTATTGACCGCAGGTCACTATGGCTACACCTTC. Translation: CASSLLTAGHYGYTF. Full variable domain (outside the CDR3, taken from reference TRBV5-4 and TRBJ1-2): ETGVTQSPTHLIKTRGQQVTLRCSSQSGHNTVSWYQQALGQGPQFIFQYYREEENGRGNFPPRFSGLQFPNYSSELNVNALELDDSALYLCASSLLTAGHYGYTFGSGTRLTVV.

This sequence joins TRBV5-1 and TRBJ1-5, with 9 bases identical to TRBD1. The CDR3 sequence is 14 residues long. Germline CDR1 and CDR2: SGHRS and YFSETQ. V lost 4 bases, J lost 6 bases, and 5 bases stayed unmatched. The CDR3 coding sequence is TGCGCCAGCAGCCTACAGGGGGCAGGTCAGCCCCAGCATTTT. Protein product: CASSLQGAGQPQHF.

CDR3 amino acids: CASRVDRVDEKLFF. The CDR3 coding sequence is TGCGCCAGCAGGGTCGACAGGGTGGATGAAAAACTGTTTTTT. The chain is built from TRBV5-1 and TRBJ1-4, with 7 bases matching TRBD1. Germline CDR1 reads SGHRS; CDR2 reads YFSETQ. The CDR3 is 14 residues long. Trimming cost V 5 bases and J 6 bases; bases outside gene matches: 7.

V gene TRBV15 combines with J gene TRBJ2-5; D unclear. V was trimmed by 5 bases and J by 1 base, leaving 11 bases between them. This CDR3 spans 14 amino acids. From germline, CDR1 is LNHNV and CDR2 YYDKDF (reference sequence). The CDR3, as DNA: TGTGCCACCAGCGCTCCTACTTTCCAAGAGACCCAGTACTTC. As protein: CATSAPTFQETQYF.

V gene TRBV5-1 combines with J gene TRBJ2-3, with TRBD1 as a possible D gene (5 bases). The CDR3 is 14 amino acids. The germline V gene has CDR1 SGHRS and CDR2 YFSETQ. V was pared by 8 bases and J by 0 bases, with 13 bases between. This CDR3 is CASKPGSSTDTQYF. The CDR3 DNA is TGCGCCAGTAAGCCAGGGTCTAGCACAGATACGCAGTATTTT. The full variable domain, its missing parts supplied by reference TRBV5-1 and TRBJ2-3, is KAGVTQTPRYLIKTRGQQVTLSCSPISGHRSVSWYQQTPGQGLQFLFEYFSETQRNKGNFPGRFSGRQFSNSRSEMNVSTLELGDSALYLCASKPGSSTDTQYFGPGTRLTVL.

The gene calls are TRBV12-3 or TRBV12-4 and TRBJ2-7; the D gene is possibly TRBD2 (7 bases). The CDR3 is made up of 13 amino acids. V lost 5 bases, J lost 13 bases, and 21 bases lay in between. CDR3 loop: CASSVVPGGGYYF. DNA of the CDR3: TGTGCCAGCAGTGTGGTTCCGGGGGGCGGATACTACTTC.

The rearrangement joins TRBV7-6 to TRBJ2-2; tentative D call: TRBD2 (6 bases). The germline V gene has CDR1 SGHVS and CDR2 FNYEAQ. This CDR3 contains 16 residues. Trimming left V 5 bases short and J 8 bases short, with 21 bases between. The DNA for the CDR3 is TGTGCCAGCAGCCGAGAGGTGGTAGCGGTCCTTGGGGAGCTGTTTTTT. Translation gives CASSREVVAVLGELFF.

The chain has TRBV28 and TRBJ1-5; no clear D. The CDR3 consists of 13 residues. V shed 8 bases and J shed 0 bases, with 8 bases lying between them. Germline V CDR1 and CDR2: MDHEN, SYDVKM. CDR3 nucleotides: TGTGCCAGCCGGACTTATAGCAATCAGCCCCAGCATTTT. It translates to CASRTYSNQPQHF.

The genes are TRBV19 and TRBJ2-1; 7 positions match TRBD2. Germline V gives CDR1 LNHDA, CDR2 SQIVND (reference sequence). The CDR3 extends over 16 amino acids. The V and J ends lost 5 bases and 0 bases, in that order; junction bases with no gene match: 7. The CDR3 region is CASSSRLASSYNEQFF. The CDR3 DNA sequence: TGTGCCAGTAGTTCGAGACTAGCCAGCTCCTACAATGAGCAGTTCTTC.

This clone was detected a few times. This chain joins TRBV13 and TRBJ1-1; 7 bases are shared with TRBD1. The ends lost 5 bases at V and 1 base at J; junction bases unmatched: 4. The CDR3 extends over 14 amino acids. Per the germline V gene, CDR1 is PRHDT and CDR2 is FYEKMQ (reference sequence). The CDR3 DNA reads as TGTGCCAGCAGCGTCGGACAGGAGAACACTGAAGCTTTCTTT. It encodes CASSVGQENTEAFF. The full variable domain, with the rest looked up from reference TRBV13 and TRBJ1-1, is AAGVIQSPRHLIKEKRETATLKCYPIPRHDTVYWYQQGPGQDPQFLISFYEKMQSDKGSIPDRFSAQQFSDYHSELNMSSLELGDSALYFCASSVGQENTEAFFGQGTRLTVV.

This chain connects TRBV9 to TRBJ2-5, with D possibly matching TRBD2 (5 bases). Germline loops: CDR1 SGDLS, CDR2 YYNGEE. This CDR3 spans 15 amino acids. Trimming cost V 4 bases and J 1 base, with 14 bases left between them. The CDR3 DNA is TGTGCCAGCAGCCGTCGATCGGGGAGCCAAGAGACCCAGTACTTC. Translation gives CASSRRSGSQETQYF.

V is TRBV18 and J is TRBJ2-3; TRBD2 aligns across 13 bases. CDR3 length: 16 amino acids. Germline trimming cut 4 bases from V and 2 bases from J; bases unmatched to any gene: 3. In germline, CDR1 is KGHSH, CDR2 LQKENI. The CDR3 loop reads CASSRGTSGTTDTQYF. The CDR3 DNA sequence: TGTGCCAGCTCACGAGGGACTAGCGGGACCACAGATACGCAGTATTTT.

The chain employs TRBV6-5 and TRBJ2-7, with TRBD1 identical over 11 bases. The CDR3 loop spans 15 amino acids. The V segment lost 5 bases and the J segment 0 bases; nucleotides outside the gene matches: 3. The germline gives CDR1 MNHEY, CDR2 SVGAGI. CDR3 in DNA: TGTGCCAGCAGTCAGGGGACAGGGGGCTCCTACGAGCAGTACTTC. Protein sequence: CASSQGTGGSYEQYF.

The chain is built from TRBV5-4 and TRBJ2-1, with 7 bases lining up with TRBD2. This CDR3 comprises 17 residues. The germline CDR1 and CDR2 sequences are SGHNT and YYREEE (reference sequence). After removal of 4 bases from V and 1 base from J, the junction contained 11 bases not matched to a gene. CDR3 nucleotide sequence: TGTGCCAGCAGCCCTTCCGGCGGGAGAGGTTCCTACAATGAGCAGTTCTTC. Residues: CASSPSGGRGSYNEQFF.

The chain has TRBV5-1 and TRBJ1-1, with 7 bases lining up with TRBD1. V lost 4 bases, J lost 1 base, and 7 bases stayed unmatched. This CDR3 is 15 amino acids long. Looked up from germline, CDR1 is SGHRS and CDR2 is YFSETQ. The CDR3 loop is CASSQQGLQNTEAFF. The CDR3 coding sequence is TGCGCCAGCAGCCAACAGGGGCTACAGAACACTGAAGCTTTCTTT.

The chain uses TRBV28 and TRBJ2-5, with TRBD2 identical over 7 bases. This CDR3 is built from 14 residues. V shed 2 bases, J shed 5 bases, and the junction held 5 bases outside the gene matches. Germline assignment: CDR1 MDHEN and CDR2 SYDVKM. The CDR3 bases are TGTGCCAGCAGTTTACGCGGGAGAAGGGAGACCCAGTACTTC. Translation gives CASSLRGRRETQYF.

The gene calls are TRBV18 and TRBJ1-3, with no clear D. CDR1 and CDR2 from the germline V gene are KGHSH and LQKENI. Trimming took off 6 bases at V and 4 bases at J, with 13 bases between the two ends. This CDR3 is built from 14 residues. CDR3 residues: CASSPQVGGNTIYF. The DNA for the CDR3 is TGTGCCAGCTCCCCTCAGGTCGGCGGAAACACCATATATTTT.

This clone showed up just once. The V call is TRBV6-1, the J call TRBJ2-1; 8 bases line up with TRBD2. Germline assignment: CDR1 MNHNS and CDR2 SASEGT. The junction had 7 bases not matched to a gene; V was cut back by 0 bases and J by 0 bases. The CDR3 covers 18 residues. As DNA, the CDR3 is TGTGCCAGCAGTGAAGCTAGCGGGGCGTCCCGCTCCTACAATGAGCAGTTCTTC. It codes for CASSEASGASRSYNEQFF.

This chain joins TRBV7-9 and TRBJ2-2, with TRBD1 as a possible D gene (6 bases). CDR3 length equals 16 residues. Trimming removed 5 bases at V and 1 base at J, with 14 bases between. In germline, CDR1 is SEHNR, CDR2 FQNEAQ (reference sequence). The chain's CDR3 is CASSLMAGVNTGELFF. The CDR3 DNA follows: TGTGCCAGCAGCCTCATGGCAGGGGTGAACACCGGGGAGCTGTTTTTT.

This clone appeared a single time. This chain links TRBV18 with TRBJ2-3; TRBD2 agrees at 7 bases. The CDR3 loop spans 15 amino acids. V lost 0 bases to trimming and J lost 4 bases; unmatched junction nucleotides: 4. Germline CDR1 is KGHSH and CDR2 is LQKENI. The CDR3 protein is CASSPPSGGADTQYF. In DNA, the CDR3 is TGTGCCAGCTCACCACCGTCGGGGGGTGCAGATACGCAGTATTTT.

This sequence joins TRBV28 and TRBJ2-1; 7 positions match TRBD2. CDR3 size: 13 residues. Germline CDR1 and CDR2: MDHEN and SYDVKM. Unmatched junction bases numbered 2, after V lost 3 bases and J lost 6 bases. The CDR3 bases are TGTGCCAGCAGTTTGGGGGGGGTCAATGAGCAGTTCTTC. Its protein product is CASSLGGVNEQFF.

Remarks on this clone: An end of the junction does not agree with germline; a read error may underlie this. The chain links TRBV6-2 or TRBV6-3 to TRBJ2-7; 9 positions match TRBD1. Germline values: CDR1 MNHEY, CDR2 SVGEGT. The CDR3 length is 11 residues. The chain's CDR3 is CASSYGDRASF. CDR3 bases: TGTGCCAGCAGTTACGGGGACAGGGCTTCCTTC.

The gene calls are TRBV3-1 (or the pseudogene TRBV3-2) and TRBJ2-3; 9 bases map to TRBD2. The CDR3 contains 15 residues. CDR1 LGHDT and CDR2 YNNKEL come from the germline V gene (reference sequence). The ends lost 3 bases at V and 4 bases at J; junction bases unmatched: 5. The CDR3 loop is CASSQGLARADTQYF. DNA for the CDR3: TGTGCCAGCAGCCAGGGACTAGCTAGGGCAGATACGCAGTATTTT.

The chain combines TRBV24-1 with TRBJ1-2; D is undetermined. This CDR3 has 14 residues. In germline, CDR1 is KGHDR, CDR2 SFDVKD. Trimming took off 4 bases at V and 5 bases at J, with 13 bases between the two ends. CDR3 sequence: CATSDGFGLYGYTF. Here the CDR3 DNA reads TGTGCCACCAGTGACGGCTTTGGGCTGTATGGCTACACCTTC.

A word on this clone: An end of the junction does not agree with germline; a read error may underlie this. The chain's CDR3 is CASSGLAGLTDTQYF. The DNA for the CDR3 is TGTGCCAGTAGCGGGCTAGCGGGACTTACAGATACGCAGTATTTT. The J gene is TRBJ2-3, the V gene TRBV9, with TRBD2 matching over 9 bases. The CDR3 is 15 residues long. Germline CDR1 reads SGDLS; CDR2 reads YYNGEE.

The gene calls are TRBV5-1 and TRBJ1-2, with 7 bases matching TRBD1. The germline gives CDR1 SGHRS, CDR2 YFSETQ. V dropped 0 bases and J dropped 6; count of bases not matched to a gene: 8. The CDR3 runs to 15 residues. CDR3 DNA: TGCGCCAGCAGCTTGGATCCAGGGGGTATGGATGGCTACACCTTC. Encoded protein: CASSLDPGGMDGYTF.

The chain links TRBV27 to TRBJ2-7; 11 bases align to TRBD2. Looked up from germline, CDR1 is MNHEY and CDR2 is SMNVEV (reference sequence). The CDR3 length is 19 residues. The trim removed 0 bases at V and 0 bases at J, leaving 10 bases unmatched. The CDR3 here is CASSLSPPPSGRISYEQYF. For the CDR3, the DNA is TGTGCCAGCAGTTTATCGCCACCCCCTAGCGGGAGGATCTCCTACGAGCAGTACTTC.

This chain connects TRBV28 to TRBJ2-5; 7 nucleotides match TRBD1. The CDR3 has 15 amino acids. The germline V gene encodes CDR1 MDHEN and CDR2 SYDVKM. V was clipped by 4 bases and J by 5 bases; unmatched bases: 10. The CDR3 region is CASSSPQGSHETQYF. The CDR3 DNA reads as TGTGCCAGCAGTTCCCCACAGGGGTCCCACGAGACCCAGTACTTC.

The chain uses TRBV3-1 (or the pseudogene TRBV3-2) and TRBJ2-7, with D possibly matching TRBD2 (6 bases). Trimming removed 0 bases at V and 4 bases at J, with 13 bases between. The germline V gene has CDR1 LGHDT and CDR2 YNNKEL (reference sequence). CDR3 size: 15 residues. CDR3 protein: CASSQERTIGYEQYF. CDR3 DNA: TGTGCCAGCAGCCAAGAACGGACTATTGGGTACGAGCAGTACTTC.

The chain uses TRBV11-2 and TRBJ2-7; 11 bases fit TRBD2. Germline loops: CDR1 SGHAT, CDR2 FQNNGV. There are 16 residues in the CDR3. Losses at the gene ends were 4 bases for V and 0 bases for J; bases not matched to a gene: 5. The CDR3 here is CASSSLAGGVSYEQYF. As DNA, the CDR3 is TGTGCCAGCAGCTCTCTAGCGGGAGGCGTCTCCTACGAGCAGTACTTC.

J is TRBJ2-4 and V is TRBV9, with TRBD2 matching 8 bases. Germline V gene lookup returns CDR1 SGDLS and CDR2 YYNGEE. With 4 bases clipped from V and 6 bases from J, the junction kept 12 bases outside the gene matches. The CDR3 length is 16 residues. DNA for the CDR3: TGTGCCAGCAGCCCGGGGGGGTATAGCGGGATAAACATTCAGTACTTC. Translated: CASSPGGYSGINIQYF.

This clone was recorded once. This chain links TRBV6-2 or TRBV6-3 with TRBJ1-1; 7 nucleotides match TRBD1. Germline CDR1 MNHEY, CDR2 SVGEGT. This CDR3 comprises 15 residues. J gave up 6 bases and V 2 bases, and 9 bases lay outside the gene matches. The CDR3, as DNA: TGTGCCAGCAGTTACAACGACAGGGTTTACGCTGAAGCTTTCTTT. Amino acid sequence: CASSYNDRVYAEAFF.